The 4 T cell receptor beta chains below all came from one sample that was sequenced in a study of blood T cells in healthy people across ages. A second PCR of about 6 to 11 cycles used a sample-barcoded 5' primer and a J-beta primer mix. TCRdb re-called the 5' RACE reads through MiXCR, storing one row per CDR3 protein. There are about 1.4 million distinct CDR3 sequences in the sample; 55% to 75% occur only once, and 6.5% to 8% lies in the top ten. Material: blood. The receptors here all came from a man younger than 35 in good health.

The J gene is TRBJ2-4, the V gene TRBV6-2 or TRBV6-3; no firm D call. The CDR3 extends over 14 amino acids. Per the germline V gene, CDR1 is MNHEY and CDR2 is SVGEGT. The V and J ends lost 5 bases and 2 bases respectively, with 10 bases between them. The CDR3 DNA is TGTGCCAGCAGTCAAAGGGTCTCCAAAAACATTCAGTACTTC. Translating it yields CASSQRVSKNIQYF.

The chain employs TRBV5-1 and TRBJ2-3; D might be TRBD1 (7 bases). Trimming pared 0 bases from V and 1 base from J, leaving 12 bases between. This CDR3 is built from 16 residues. The germline V gene encodes CDR1 SGHRS and CDR2 YFSETQ. The CDR3 DNA is TGCGCCAGCAGCTTGGTGAGCAGGGGGGGCACAGATACGCAGTATTTT. This codes for CASSLVSRGGTDTQYF. Together with reference TRBV5-1 and TRBJ2-3, the CDR3 gives the full variable domain: KAGVTQTPRYLIKTRGQQVTLSCSPISGHRSVSWYQQTPGQGLQFLFEYFSETQRNKGNFPGRFSGRQFSNSRSEMNVSTLELGDSALYLCASSLVSRGGTDTQYFGPGTRLTVL.

The V and J genes are TRBV25-1 and TRBJ2-3; D is perhaps TRBD2 (7 bases). The V and J ends lost 6 bases and 5 bases respectively, with 24 bases between them. CDR1 and CDR2 (germline): MGHDK, SYGVNS. The CDR3 consists of 17 residues. This CDR3 is CASSYPVGGLGGDTQYF. Here the CDR3 DNA reads TGTGCCAGCAGCTATCCAGTTGGAGGACTAGGGGGAGATACGCAGTATTTT.

The chain carries TRBV4-1 and TRBJ1-5, with D possibly matching TRBD1 (6 bases). The V end was cut by 0 bases, the J end by 4 bases, with 13 bases between. The germline V gene has CDR1 MGHRA and CDR2 YSYEKL. This CDR3 spans 16 amino acids. CDR3 sequence reads: CASSQDTGRMNQPQHF. The DNA for the CDR3 is TGCGCCAGCAGCCAAGACACAGGGAGAATGAATCAGCCCCAGCATTTT.